Below are 27 T cell receptor beta chains sequenced from a single sample in a study of beta chain features in type 1 diabetes. Findings and limits, study-wide: Among patients with Type 1 diabetes, TCRB CDR3s were moderately but significantly shorter in every one of the four CD4+ subsets.

No antigen has been assigned to these receptors. Every bit of the isolated RNA underwent reverse transcription, so sequencing read expressed TCRB transcripts. Assay used: immunoSEQ multiplex PCR; TCRdb lists only in-frame clones, some missing. The table has 100,000 to 150,000 clones, roughly a sixth seen once. Input material: central memory CD4+ T cells from blood. The source is a man younger than 35 with type 1 diabetes.

Many counts were recorded for this clone. The chain links TRBV10-3 to TRBJ2-5; D possibly corresponds to TRBD1 (5 bases). CDR1 is ENHRY and CDR2 is SYGVKD in the germline V gene. V lost 5 bases and J 4 bases, leaving 17 bases between the germline ends. The CDR3 spans 15 residues. CDR3 loop: CAISSQGEMGETQYF. CDR3 nucleotide sequence: TGTGCCATCAGTAGCCAGGGCGAAATGGGAGAGACCCAGTACTTC.

V is TRBV30 and J is TRBJ2-6, with a possible D match to TRBD2 (6 bases). Trimming cost V 0 bases and J 0 bases, with 9 bases left between them. This CDR3 region has 16 residues. Per germline, CDR1 GTSNPN and CDR2 SVGIG (reference sequence). The CDR3 loop reads CAWSVGGNSGANVLTF. The CDR3 coding sequence is TGTGCCTGGAGTGTCGGAGGGAACTCTGGGGCCAACGTCCTGACTTTC.

This clone was found a few times. The rearrangement joins TRBV11-2 to TRBJ1-2; 7 bases align to TRBD1. This CDR3 is 14 amino acids long. V was clipped by 1 base and J by 7 bases; unmatched bases: 6. CDR1 is SGHAT, CDR2 FQNNGV, per germline. The CDR3 DNA reads TGTGCCAGCAGCTTAGGACAGGGTAGGAGTGGCTACACCTTC. Residues: CASSLGQGRSGYTF. Based on the CDR3 plus reference TRBV11-2 and TRBJ1-2, the full variable domain is EAGVAQSPRYKIIEKRQSVAFWCNPISGHATLYWYQQILGQGPKLLIQFQNNGVVDDSQLPKDRFSAERLKGVDSTLKIQPAKLEDSAVYLCASSLGQGRSGYTFGSGTRLTVV.

This clone showed up many times. V and J are TRBV27 and TRBJ2-3, with a possible D match to TRBD2 (6 bases). V was shortened by 6 bases and J by 5 bases, with 21 bases between the two germline ends. This CDR3 has 16 amino acids. Germline V gene data show CDR1 as MNHEY and CDR2 as SMNVEV (reference sequence). The CDR3 loop is CASRDAGRGEGDTQYF. Written as DNA, the CDR3 is TGTGCCAGCAGAGACGCAGGGCGGGGTGAGGGAGATACGCAGTATTTT.

This clone is a singleton in its sample. The genes are TRBV19 and TRBJ2-1; D not certain. The CDR3 is 11 amino acids. V lost 5 bases and J lost 9, with 8 bases in between. Germline CDR1 and CDR2: LNHDA and SQIVND (reference sequence). The CDR3 DNA reads TGTGCCAGTAGTCACCAGTTTGAGCAGTTCTTC. Translation: CASSHQFEQFF.

The V gene is TRBV5-4, the J gene TRBJ2-4; D is uncertain. Germline values: CDR1 SGHNT, CDR2 YYREEE (reference sequence). The CDR3 contains 12 residues. The V end was cut by 4 bases, the J end by 8 bases, with 10 bases between. CDR3: CASSRAQDIQYF. In nucleotides, the CDR3 is TGTGCCAGCAGCCGGGCCCAGGACATTCAGTACTTC.

This clone showed up just a few times. The chain couples TRBV5-1 to TRBJ2-7, with D hard to call. Germline CDR1 and CDR2: SGHRS and YFSETQ. Trimming took off 0 bases at V and 4 bases at J, with 14 bases between the two ends. This CDR3 is built from 15 residues. CDR3 amino acids: CASSLEGFATYEQYF. The CDR3, as DNA: TGCGCCAGCAGCTTGGAAGGGTTTGCCACTTACGAGCAGTACTTC. The complete variable domain, with remaining parts taken from reference TRBV5-1 and TRBJ2-7, reads KAGVTQTPRYLIKTRGQQVTLSCSPISGHRSVSWYQQTPGQGLQFLFEYFSETQRNKGNFPGRFSGRQFSNSRSEMNVSTLELGDSALYLCASSLEGFATYEQYFGPGTRLTVT.

This clone was counted a few times. The chain employs TRBV29-1 and TRBJ2-5, with TRBD2 matching over 7 bases. From germline, CDR1 is SQVTM and CDR2 ANQGSEA. This CDR3 comprises 12 residues. The chain's CDR3 is CSTGWGGETQYF. The DNA for the CDR3 is TGCAGTACGGGGTGGGGAGGGGAGACCCAGTACTTC.

The chain combines TRBV25-1 with TRBJ1-1; the D gene is possibly TRBD1 (5 bases). Trimming took 1 base from V and 11 from J, leaving 17 bases between them. Germline V lookup: CDR1 MGHDK, CDR2 SYGVNS. The CDR3 runs to 14 residues. CDR3 loop: CASSELGQGRMAFF. In nucleotides, the CDR3 is TGTGCCAGCAGTGAATTGGGGCAGGGAAGGATGGCTTTCTTT.

Many counts were recorded for this clone. The J gene is TRBJ1-4, the V gene TRBV4-3, with D tentatively TRBD1 (5 bases). The CDR3 length is 11 residues. Between the trimmed V and J ends, which lost 4 bases and 10 bases, there was a span of 7 bases. CDR1 is LGHNA and CDR2 is YSLEER in the germline V gene. The CDR3 nucleotides are TGCGCCAGCAGCCGGGACGGAAAACTGTTTTTT. Translated: CASSRDGKLFF.

As DNA, the CDR3 is TGTGCCAGCAGCCCTCAGACAGGGGGGGAGACCCAGTACTTC. It codes for CASSPQTGGETQYF. The rearrangement uses TRBV9 and TRBJ2-5, with 9 nucleotides matching TRBD1. Trimming took 4 bases from V and 5 from J; bases not matched to a gene: 6. Germline assignment: CDR1 SGDLS and CDR2 YYNGEE. The CDR3 length is 14 residues.

This clone was seen more than once but under ten times. The V call is TRBV4-2, the J call TRBJ2-3, with no clear D. Germline CDR1 and CDR2: LGHNA and YNFKEQ. The CDR3 extends over 14 amino acids. V was shortened by 1 base and J by 4 bases, with 9 bases between the two germline ends. The CDR3 DNA reads TGTGCCAGCAGCCAAGTAGATAGGGCAGATACGCAGTATTTT. Protein sequence: CASSQVDRADTQYF.

This clone was observed a handful of times. This chain connects TRBV25-1 to TRBJ1-6; D is unresolved. V was trimmed by 5 bases and J by 6 bases, leaving 8 bases between them. The CDR3 has 13 amino acids. Germline V gives CDR1 MGHDK, CDR2 SYGVNS. CDR3 DNA sequence: TGTGCCAGCAGTCAACAGACTAATTCACCCCTCCACTTT. It yields the protein CASSQQTNSPLHF. The full variable domain, with the rest looked up from reference TRBV25-1 and TRBJ1-6, is EADIYQTPRYLVIGTGKKITLECSQTMGHDKMYWYQQDPGMELHLIHYSYGVNSTEKGDLSSESTVSRIRTEHFPLTLESARPSHTSQYLCASSQQTNSPLHFGNGTRLTVT.

This clone was found a few times. The gene calls are TRBV4-3 and TRBJ2-5; D not resolved. CDR1 and CDR2 (germline): LGHNA, YSLEER. The CDR3 has 13 amino acids. V lost 0 bases and J lost 3, with 5 bases in between. CDR3 sequence (DNA): TGCGCCAGCAGCCAAGACAGGAAAGAGACCCAGTACTTC. Translating it yields CASSQDRKETQYF.

This clone was counted a few times. The rearrangement links TRBV29-1 to TRBJ1-2, with TRBD1 matching over 9 bases. Germline CDR1 SQVTM, CDR2 ANQGSEA. V gave up 6 bases and J gave up 2 bases; unmatched junction bases: 7. This CDR3 comprises 14 residues. The CDR3 protein is CSVSRDRVNYGYTF. The CDR3 bases are TGCAGCGTCTCCCGGGACAGGGTCAACTATGGCTACACCTTC.

This clone was counted only a few times. CDR3 DNA: TGTGCTAGGACAGTGAACACTGAAGCTTTCTTT. Its translation: CARTVNTEAFF. The genes are TRBV27 and TRBJ1-1; tentatively, D is TRBD1 (6 bases). From germline, CDR1 is MNHEY and CDR2 SMNVEV (reference sequence). The CDR3 spans 11 residues.

The chain employs TRBV28 and TRBJ1-6; D ambiguous. Germline V CDR1 and CDR2: MDHEN, SYDVKM. Trimming removed 4 bases at V and 7 bases at J, with 11 bases between. CDR3 length: 14 amino acids. CDR3 bases: TGTGCCAGCAGTTCCGGTCGTGTGAATTCACCCCTCCACTTT. As protein: CASSSGRVNSPLHF.

The chain couples TRBV28 to TRBJ1-1; D is ambiguous. The CDR3 consists of 13 residues. Trimming shortened V by 3 bases and J by 9 bases, and 14 bases separated the two germline ends. CDR1 MDHEN and CDR2 SYDVKM come from the germline V gene. The CDR3 reads CASSFQAETKAFF. CDR3 DNA sequence: TGTGCCAGCAGTTTCCAGGCCGAGACCAAAGCTTTCTTT.

A few counts support this clone. The V call is TRBV7-9, the J call TRBJ1-5, with 8 bases lining up with TRBD1. Trimming took 5 bases from V and 8 from J; bases not matched to a gene: 8. From germline, CDR1 is SEHNR and CDR2 FQNEAQ (reference sequence). CDR3 length: 14 residues. CDR3 loop: CASSHRGLREPQHF. Here the CDR3 DNA reads TGTGCCAGCAGCCACAGGGGGTTAAGGGAGCCCCAGCATTTT.

The V call is TRBV27, the J call TRBJ1-1, with D uncertain. From germline, CDR1 is MNHEY and CDR2 SMNVEV (reference sequence). The V and J ends lost 3 bases and 4 bases respectively, with 9 bases between them. The CDR3 consists of 13 residues. CDR3 in DNA: TGTGCCAGCAGTTTTAGGGTAGGCACTGAAGCTTTCTTT. Translation gives CASSFRVGTEAFF.

V is TRBV25-1 and J is TRBJ2-3, with D maybe TRBD1 (5 bases). Between the trimmed V and J ends, which lost 4 bases and 6 bases, there was a span of 11 bases. The CDR3 runs to 13 residues. CDR1 and CDR2 (germline): MGHDK, SYGVNS. CDR3 in amino acids: CASSALGADTQYF. The CDR3 coding sequence is TGTGCCAGCAGTGCCCTAGGGGCGGATACGCAGTATTTT.

This clone has ten or more counts. In the same sample, other DNA sequences code for this CDR3. The genes are TRBV15 and TRBJ2-5, with D possibly matching TRBD1 (6 bases). V was cut by 0 bases and J by 5 bases, with 10 bases left in between. The CDR3 length is 14 residues. Germline loops: CDR1 LNHNV, CDR2 YYDKDF (reference sequence). DNA of the CDR3: TGTGCCACCAGCAGAGAAGACAGGAGGGAGACCCAGTACTTC. It translates to CATSREDRRETQYF.

The chain carries TRBV29-1 and TRBJ1-1; D is uncertain. V lost 5 bases, J lost 0 bases, and 10 bases lay in between. Germline assignment: CDR1 SQVTM and CDR2 ANQGSEA. The CDR3 spans 13 residues. The CDR3, as DNA: TGCAGCGTTACCCGGACGCTGAACACTGAAGCTTTCTTT. Protein product: CSVTRTLNTEAFF.

There are a few counts of this clone. The chain is built from TRBV14 and TRBJ2-7; 7 positions agree with TRBD1. Germline V lookup: CDR1 SGHDN, CDR2 FVKESK. CDR3 length: 14 amino acids. J was trimmed by 3 bases and V by 4 bases; bases with no gene match: 6. DNA of the CDR3: TGTGCCAGCAGCCCCTTGACAGGGTACTACGAGCAGTACTTC. It codes for CASSPLTGYYEQYF.

The sample holds a few counts of this clone. This chain uses TRBV9 with TRBJ2-1; the D is unclear. Germline V gene data show CDR1 as SGDLS and CDR2 as YYNGEE. V gave up 0 bases and J gave up 7 bases, with 8 bases separating them. The CDR3 is made up of 13 amino acids. CDR3 coding DNA: TGTGCCAGCAGCGTAGAACAAAGGAATGAGCAGTTCTTC. Its protein product is CASSVEQRNEQFF.

The J gene is TRBJ2-7, the V gene TRBV5-8, with 9 bases fitting TRBD2. Germline CDR1 and CDR2: SGHTS and YDEGEE. Unmatched junction bases numbered 15, after V lost 4 bases and J lost 7 bases. This CDR3 is 16 amino acids long. DNA of the CDR3: TGTGCCAGCAGCCTGACCCTAGGGGCGGGGGGGCTGGAGCAGTACTTC. Amino acid sequence: CASSLTLGAGGLEQYF.

The DNA for the CDR3 is TGTGCCAGCAGTGATTCACAGCGACAAGAGACCCAGTACTTC. Its protein is CASSDSQRQETQYF. The V and J genes are TRBV6-1 and TRBJ2-5; D not certain. CDR1 is MNHNS and CDR2 is SASEGT in the germline V gene. The CDR3 sequence is 14 residues long. The V gene lost 3 bases and the J gene lost 2 bases, with 10 bases spanning the gap.